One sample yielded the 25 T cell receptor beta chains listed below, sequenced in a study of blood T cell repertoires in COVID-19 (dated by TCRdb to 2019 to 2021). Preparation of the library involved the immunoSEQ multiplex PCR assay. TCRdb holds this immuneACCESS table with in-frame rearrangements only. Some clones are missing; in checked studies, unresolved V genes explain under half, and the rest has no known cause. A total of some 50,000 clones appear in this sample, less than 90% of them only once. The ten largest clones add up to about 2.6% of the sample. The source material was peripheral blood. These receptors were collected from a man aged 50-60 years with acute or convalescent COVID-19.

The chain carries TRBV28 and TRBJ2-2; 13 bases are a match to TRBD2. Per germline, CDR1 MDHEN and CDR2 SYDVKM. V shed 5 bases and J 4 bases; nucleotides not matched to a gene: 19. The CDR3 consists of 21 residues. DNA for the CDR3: TGTGCCAGCAGTGAGGACATCTTGGGACTAGCGGGAACCACGGGCACCGGGGAGCTGTTTTTT. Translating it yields CASSEDILGLAGTTGTGELFF.

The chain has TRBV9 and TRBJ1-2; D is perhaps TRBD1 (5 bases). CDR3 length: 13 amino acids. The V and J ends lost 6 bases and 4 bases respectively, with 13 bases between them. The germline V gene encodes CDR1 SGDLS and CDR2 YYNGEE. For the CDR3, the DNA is TGTGCCAGCACCAACCCGGGGGTCTATGGCTACACCTTC. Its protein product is CASTNPGVYGYTF. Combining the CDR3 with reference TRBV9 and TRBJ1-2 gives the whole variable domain DSGVTQTPKHLITATGQRVTLRCSPRSGDLSVYWYQQSLDQGLQFLIQYYNGEERAKGNILERFSAQQFPDLHSELNLSSLELGDSALYFCASTNPGVYGYTFGSGTRLTVV.

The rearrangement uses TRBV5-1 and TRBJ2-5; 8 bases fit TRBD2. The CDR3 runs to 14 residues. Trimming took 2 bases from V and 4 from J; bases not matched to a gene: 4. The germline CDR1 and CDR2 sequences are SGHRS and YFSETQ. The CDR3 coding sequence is TGCGCCAGCAGCTTTAGCGGGGCCCGAGAGACCCAGTACTTC. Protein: CASSFSGARETQYF.

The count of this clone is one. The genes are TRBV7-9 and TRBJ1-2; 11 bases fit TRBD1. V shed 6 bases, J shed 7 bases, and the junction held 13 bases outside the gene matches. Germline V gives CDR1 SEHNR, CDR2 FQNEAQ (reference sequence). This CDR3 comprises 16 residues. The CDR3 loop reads CASRHQGQGVGAGYTF. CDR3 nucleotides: TGTGCCAGCAGACACCAGGGACAGGGGGTTGGGGCTGGCTACACCTTC.

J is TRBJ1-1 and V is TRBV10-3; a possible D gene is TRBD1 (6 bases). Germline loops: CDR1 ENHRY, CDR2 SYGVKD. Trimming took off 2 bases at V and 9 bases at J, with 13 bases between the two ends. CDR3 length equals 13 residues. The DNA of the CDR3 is TGTGCCATCAGTGAGCCCCGACAGGTCCAAGCTTTCTTT. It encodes CAISEPRQVQAFF.

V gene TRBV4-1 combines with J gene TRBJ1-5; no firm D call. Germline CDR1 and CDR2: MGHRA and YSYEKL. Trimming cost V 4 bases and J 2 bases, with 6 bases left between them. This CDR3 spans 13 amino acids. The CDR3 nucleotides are TGCGCCAGCAGCCGGGCAGGCAATCAGCCCCAGCATTTT. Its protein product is CASSRAGNQPQHF.

This CDR3 is CASSPGGGELFF. The CDR3 coding sequence is TGCGCCAGCAGCCCAGGGGGCGGGGAGCTGTTTTTT. V usage is TRBV5-1 and J usage is TRBJ2-2, with 7 bases that match TRBD1. Germline values: CDR1 SGHRS, CDR2 YFSETQ. The CDR3 loop spans 12 amino acids. J gave up 7 bases and V 4 bases, and 1 base lay outside the gene matches.

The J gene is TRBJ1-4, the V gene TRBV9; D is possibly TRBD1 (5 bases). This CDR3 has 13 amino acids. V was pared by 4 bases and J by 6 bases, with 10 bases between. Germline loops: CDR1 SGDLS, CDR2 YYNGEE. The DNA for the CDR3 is TGTGCCAGCAGCACGTCGGGGGATGAAAAACTGTTTTTT. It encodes CASSTSGDEKLFF.

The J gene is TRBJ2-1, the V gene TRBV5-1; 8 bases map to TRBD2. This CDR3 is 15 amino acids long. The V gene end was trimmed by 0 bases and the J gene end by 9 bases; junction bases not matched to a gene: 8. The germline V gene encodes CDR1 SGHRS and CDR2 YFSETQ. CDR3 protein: CASSLETGGPREQFF. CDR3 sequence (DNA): TGCGCCAGCAGCTTGGAAACGGGGGGGCCGCGTGAGCAGTTCTTC.

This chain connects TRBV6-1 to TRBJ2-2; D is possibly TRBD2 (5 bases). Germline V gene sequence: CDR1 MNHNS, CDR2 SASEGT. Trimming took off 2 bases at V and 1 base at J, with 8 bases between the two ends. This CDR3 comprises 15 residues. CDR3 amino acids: CASSEKRGNTGELFF. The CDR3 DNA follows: TGTGCCAGCAGTGAAAAACGGGGGAACACCGGGGAGCTGTTTTTT.

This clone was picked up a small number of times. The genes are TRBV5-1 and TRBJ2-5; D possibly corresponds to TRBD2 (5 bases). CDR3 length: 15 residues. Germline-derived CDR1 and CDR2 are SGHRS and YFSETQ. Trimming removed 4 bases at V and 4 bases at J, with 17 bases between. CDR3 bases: TGCGCCAGCAGCGTGCTAGCATCTGAGGGAGAGACCCAGTACTTC. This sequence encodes CASSVLASEGETQYF.

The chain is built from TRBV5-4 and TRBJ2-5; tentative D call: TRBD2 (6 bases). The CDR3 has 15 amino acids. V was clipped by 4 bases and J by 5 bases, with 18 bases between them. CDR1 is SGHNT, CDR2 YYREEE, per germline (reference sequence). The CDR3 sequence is CASSAPGVGQETQYF. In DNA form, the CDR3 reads TGTGCCAGCAGCGCCCCGGGAGTAGGCCAGGAGACCCAGTACTTC.

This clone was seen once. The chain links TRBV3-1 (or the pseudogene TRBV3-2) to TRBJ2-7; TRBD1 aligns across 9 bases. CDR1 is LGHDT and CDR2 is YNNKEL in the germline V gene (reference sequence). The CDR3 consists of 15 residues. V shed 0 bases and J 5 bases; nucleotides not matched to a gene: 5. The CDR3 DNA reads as TGTGCCAGCAGCCAAGATGGGGACAGGGTCGACGAGCAGTACTTC. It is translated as CASSQDGDRVDEQYF.

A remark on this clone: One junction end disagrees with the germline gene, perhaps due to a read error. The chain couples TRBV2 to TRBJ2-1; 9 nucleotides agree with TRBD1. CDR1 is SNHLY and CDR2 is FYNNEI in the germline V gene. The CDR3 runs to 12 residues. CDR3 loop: CASRDRGNEQFF. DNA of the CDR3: TGTGCCAGCCGTGACAGGGGGAATGAGCAGTTCTTC.

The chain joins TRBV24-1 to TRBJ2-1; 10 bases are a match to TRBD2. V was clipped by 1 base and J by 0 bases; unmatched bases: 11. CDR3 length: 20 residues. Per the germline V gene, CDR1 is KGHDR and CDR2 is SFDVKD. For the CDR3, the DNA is TGTGCCACCAGTGATTTCCTCGGGGCTAGCGGGGGCAGCTCCTACAATGAGCAGTTCTTC. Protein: CATSDFLGASGGSSYNEQFF.

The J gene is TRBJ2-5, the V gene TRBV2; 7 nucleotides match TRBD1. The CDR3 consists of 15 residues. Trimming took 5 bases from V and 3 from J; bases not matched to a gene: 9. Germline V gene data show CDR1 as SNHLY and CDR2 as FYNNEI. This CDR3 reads CASSPGQPGKETQYF. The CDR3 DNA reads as TGTGCCAGCAGTCCGGGACAGCCGGGGAAAGAGACCCAGTACTTC.

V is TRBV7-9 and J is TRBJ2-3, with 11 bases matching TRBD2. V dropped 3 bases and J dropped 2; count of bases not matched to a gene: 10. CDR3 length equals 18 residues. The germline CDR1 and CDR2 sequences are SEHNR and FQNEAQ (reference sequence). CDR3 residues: CASSFPFRLAGYTDTQYF. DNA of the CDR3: TGTGCCAGCAGCTTCCCCTTCCGACTAGCGGGGTACACAGATACGCAGTATTTT.

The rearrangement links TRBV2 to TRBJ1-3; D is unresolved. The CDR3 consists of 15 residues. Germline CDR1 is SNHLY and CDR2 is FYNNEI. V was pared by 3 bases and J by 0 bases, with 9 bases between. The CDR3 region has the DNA TGTGCCAGCAGTGAGATCAGTTACTCTGGAAACACCATATATTTT. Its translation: CASSEISYSGNTIYF.

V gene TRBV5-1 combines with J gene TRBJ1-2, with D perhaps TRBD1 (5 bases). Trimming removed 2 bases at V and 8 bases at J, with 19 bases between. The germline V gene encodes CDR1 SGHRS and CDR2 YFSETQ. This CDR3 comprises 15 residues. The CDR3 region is CASSFFQVGQGGYTF. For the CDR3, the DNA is TGCGCCAGCAGCTTTTTCCAAGTAGGCCAGGGAGGCTACACCTTC.

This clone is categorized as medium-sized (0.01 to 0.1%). The DNA of the CDR3 is TGTGCCAGCAGCAAAGAGTGGACACTCTCCTACGAGCAGTACTTC. Translated, it gives CASSKEWTLSYEQYF. The J gene is TRBJ2-7, the V gene TRBV21-1; TRBD1 reflects the table's D call only, with no check against the DNA. TRBV21-1 constitutes a pseudogene. This CDR3 comprises 15 residues.

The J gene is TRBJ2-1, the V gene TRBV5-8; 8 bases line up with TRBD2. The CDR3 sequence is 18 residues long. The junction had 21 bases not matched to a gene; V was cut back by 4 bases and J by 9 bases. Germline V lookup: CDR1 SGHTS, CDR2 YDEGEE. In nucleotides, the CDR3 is TGTGCCAGCAGCCGACAAGCGGGAGTTGGTCTGGATTGGGGTGAGCAGTTCTTC. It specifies CASSRQAGVGLDWGEQFF.

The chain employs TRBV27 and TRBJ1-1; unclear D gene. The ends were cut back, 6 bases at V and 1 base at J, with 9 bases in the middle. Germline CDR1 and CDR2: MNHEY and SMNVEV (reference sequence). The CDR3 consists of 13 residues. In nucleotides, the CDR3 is TGTGCCAGCAGCCTCTCCTGGAACACTGAAGCTTTCTTT. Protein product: CASSLSWNTEAFF.

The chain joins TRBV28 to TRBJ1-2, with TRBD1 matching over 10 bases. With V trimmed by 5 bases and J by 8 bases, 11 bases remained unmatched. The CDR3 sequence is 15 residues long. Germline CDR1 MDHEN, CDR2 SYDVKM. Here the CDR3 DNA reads TGTGCCAGCAGTCCCCGGACAGGGGGATTTTTCGGCTACACCTTC. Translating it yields CASSPRTGGFFGYTF.

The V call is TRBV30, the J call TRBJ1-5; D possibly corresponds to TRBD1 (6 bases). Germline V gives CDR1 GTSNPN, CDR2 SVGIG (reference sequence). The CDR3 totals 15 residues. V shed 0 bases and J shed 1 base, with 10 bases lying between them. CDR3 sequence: CAWSVGATSNQPQHF. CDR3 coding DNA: TGTGCCTGGAGTGTGGGGGCGACGAGCAATCAGCCCCAGCATTTT.

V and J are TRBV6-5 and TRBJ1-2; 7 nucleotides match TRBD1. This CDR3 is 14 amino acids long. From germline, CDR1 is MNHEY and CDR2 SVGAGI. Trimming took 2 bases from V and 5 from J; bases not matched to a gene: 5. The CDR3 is CASSYAGGFYGYTF. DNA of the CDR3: TGTGCCAGCAGTTACGCAGGGGGGTTTTATGGCTACACCTTC.